This note documents a single T cell receptor (beta chain) sequence. Here immunoSEQ multiplex PCR was the method, and the copy in TCRdb shows in-frame clones only, minus some. The sample lists about 30,000 clones, 90% to 95% occurring once. V gave up 4 bases and J gave up 4 bases; unmatched junction bases: 8. Germline CDR1 is LGHNA and CDR2 is YNFKEQ. This CDR3 spans 17 amino acids. These data belong to a study of blood T cell repertoires in COVID-19. The TCR originated in a man aged 45-65 years with active COVID-19. Sequenced material: peripheral blood. The chain recombines TRBV4-2 with TRBJ2-3; 13 positions agree with TRBD2. CDR3 loop: CASSLRTSGRNPDTQYF. The CDR3 region has the DNA TGTGCCAGCAGCCTACGGACTAGCGGGAGAAACCCAGATACGCAGTATTTT.